This T cell receptor beta chain was profiled in a study of identical twins. Study-wide points: Out-of-frame alpha sequences common to twins exhibited a surplus of low generation probability. Cross-sectional statistical analysis was relied on for the conclusions, without the same donors being followed. Less excess twin sharing appeared in beta out-of-frame sequences.

This clonotype came up a few times. Its target is unknown. Healthy Caucasians supplied all donations. TCRdb called the 5' RACE reads again in MiXCR, with one record for every CDR3 protein. The repertoire holds more than 250,000 distinct CDR3 sequences, about 8.9% seen once, with 2% to 2.5% in the top ten. This sample was also put to use in a study of yellow fever vaccine responses in identical twins.

Sequencing input: memory (CD45RO+) T cells sorted from blood. The TCR was taken from a woman between 18 and 30 years old in good health.

The CDR3 spells CASSPSGGAKNEQFF. CDR3 coding DNA: TGTGCCAGCAGCCCTAGCGGGGGGGCAAAGAATGAGCAGTTCTTC. The chain has TRBV11-1 and TRBJ2-1, with TRBD2 identical over 12 bases. There are 15 residues in the CDR3. Trimming cost V 5 bases and J 7 bases; bases outside gene matches: 6. Looked up from germline, CDR1 is SGHAT and CDR2 is FQDESV (reference sequence). The variable domain in full, completed from reference TRBV11-1 and TRBJ2-1, reads EAEVAQSPRYKITEKSQAVAFWCDPISGHATLYWYRQILGQGPELLVQFQDESVVDDSQLPKDRFSAERLKGVDSTLKIQPAELGDSAMYLCASSPSGGAKNEQFFGPGTRLTVL.